The rows below give T cell receptor beta chains drawn from one sample of a study of vaccination and CD4 T cells after COVID-19. No antigen has been identified for these receptors. TCRdb independently ran MiXCR on the PCR reads; one entry per CDR3 protein. Of roughly 2,700 distinct CDR3 sequences listed, about 30% were seen once; the top ten hold 60%. Sequencing was performed on CD4+ T cells from blood, cultured in vitro, taken after SARS-CoV-2 vaccination. The origin of the receptors is a human donor who had recovered from COVID-19. CDR3s include the opening cysteine and the closing phenylalanine or tryptophan. Fields, in order: J gene, V gene, CDR3 protein.

>TRBJ2-1|TRBV6-1
CASSEPGRSEQFF
>TRBJ1-1|TRBV7-2
CASSSGQGGNTEAFF
>TRBJ1-2|TRBV20-1
CSASSGADLFGYTF
>TRBJ2-2|TRBV7-3
CASRGTGANTGELFF
>TRBJ2-7|TRBV5-4
CASSLKGYEQYF
>TRBJ2-6|TRBV10-3
CAISEAGAYSGANVLTF
>TRBJ2-7|TRBV6-5
CASSYSGTGVYEQYF
>TRBJ2-3|TRBV27
CASSLRGLGGNTDTQYF
>TRBJ1-5|TRBV19
CASSIPTGGNQPQHF
>TRBJ1-5|TRBV20-1
CSARLGTGYQPQHF
>TRBJ1-1|TRBV11-1
CASSFRGTEAFF
>TRBJ2-7|TRBV20-1
CSARDTSALGEQYF
>TRBJ1-6|TRBV7-3
CASSPGRFPFRSPLHF
>TRBJ2-3|TRBV28
CASKLWTGGNTDTQYF
>TRBJ2-7|TRBV28
CARPGAATSYEQYF
>TRBJ2-7|TRBV6-1
CASSRRPDTYEQYF
>TRBJ2-1|TRBV6-4
CARVPGGGRNNEQFF
>TRBJ1-5|TRBV28
CASSQTGGGQPQHF
>TRBJ1-1|TRBV7-2
CASSLLIGQGNTEAFF
>TRBJ1-2|TRBV5-8
CASSLDLGGYGYTF
>TRBJ1-6|TRBV6-1
CASSPTGGKTYNSPLHF
>TRBJ2-6|TRBV15
CATSILSSGANVLTF
>TRBJ2-5|TRBV29-1
CSVSKQGYQETQYF
>TRBJ2-3|TRBV7-9
CASSLSIGGSTDTQYF
>TRBJ1-2|TRBV6-1
CASSRNQGGGYTF
>TRBJ1-1|TRBV27
CASSPGTGAAFF
>TRBJ1-5|TRBV7-2
CASSTRGNQPQHF
>TRBJ1-1|TRBV7-9
CASSPWGRGQDTEAFF